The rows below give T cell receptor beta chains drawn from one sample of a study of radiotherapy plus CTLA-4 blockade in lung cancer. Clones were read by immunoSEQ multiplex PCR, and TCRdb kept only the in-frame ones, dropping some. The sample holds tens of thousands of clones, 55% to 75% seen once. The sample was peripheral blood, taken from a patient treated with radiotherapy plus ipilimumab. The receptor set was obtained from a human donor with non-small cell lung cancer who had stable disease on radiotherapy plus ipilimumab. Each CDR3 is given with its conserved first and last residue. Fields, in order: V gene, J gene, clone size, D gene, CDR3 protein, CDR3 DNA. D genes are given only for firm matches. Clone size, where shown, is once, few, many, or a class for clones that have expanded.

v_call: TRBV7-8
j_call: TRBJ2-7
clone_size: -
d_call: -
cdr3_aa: CASSFPGHPGDEQYF
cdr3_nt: TGTGCCAGCAGCTTCCCGGGACACCCGGGTGACGAGCAGTACTTC

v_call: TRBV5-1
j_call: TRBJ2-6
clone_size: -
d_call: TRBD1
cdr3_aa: CASSWGTAFSSGANVLTF
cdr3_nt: TGCGCCAGCAGCTGGGGGACAGCTTTTTCCTCTGGGGCCAACGTCCTGACTTTC

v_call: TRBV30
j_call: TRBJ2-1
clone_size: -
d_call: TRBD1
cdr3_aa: CAWSRGLGDDEQFF
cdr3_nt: TGTGCCTGGAGCAGGGGGCTAGGGGATGATGAGCAGTTCTTC

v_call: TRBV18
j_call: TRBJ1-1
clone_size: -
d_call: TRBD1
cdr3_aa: CASSKTGLDTEAFF
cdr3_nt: TGTGCCAGCTCAAAGACAGGGCTGGACACTGAAGCTTTCTTT

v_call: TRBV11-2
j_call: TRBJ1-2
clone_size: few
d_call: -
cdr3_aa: CASSLVAGYRGYTF
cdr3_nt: TGTGCCAGCAGCTTAGTGGCAGGGTATCGTGGCTACACCTTC

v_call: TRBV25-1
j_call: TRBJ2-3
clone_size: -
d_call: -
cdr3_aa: CASSVRLSTDTQYF
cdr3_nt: TGTGCCAGCAGTGTCAGACTGAGCACAGATACGCAGTATTTT

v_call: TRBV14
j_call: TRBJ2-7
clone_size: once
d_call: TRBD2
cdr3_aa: CASSPIGGRVTYEQYF
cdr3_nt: TGTGCCAGCAGCCCTATCGGGGGGAGGGTCACCTACGAGCAGTACTTC

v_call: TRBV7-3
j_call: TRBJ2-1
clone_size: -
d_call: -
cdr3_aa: CASSAYRDTYNEQFF
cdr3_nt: TGTGCCAGCAGCGCATACAGGGACACCTACAATGAGCAGTTCTTC

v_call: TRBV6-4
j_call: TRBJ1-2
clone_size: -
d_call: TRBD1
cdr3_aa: CASSEAGGNYGYTF
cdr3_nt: TGTGCCAGCAGTGAGGCAGGGGGCAACTATGGCTACACCTTC

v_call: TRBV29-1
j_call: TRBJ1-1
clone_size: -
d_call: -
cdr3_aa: CSVPSEFSRSNTEAFF
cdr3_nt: TGCAGCGTCCCGAGCGAATTCAGCAGATCAAACACTGAAGCTTTCTTT

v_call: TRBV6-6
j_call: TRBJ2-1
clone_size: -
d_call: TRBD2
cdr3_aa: CAGSTRGGYNEQFF
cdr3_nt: TGTGCCGGCAGTACCCGCGGGGGCTACAATGAGCAGTTCTTC

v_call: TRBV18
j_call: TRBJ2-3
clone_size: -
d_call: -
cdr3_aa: CASSMGQGTDTQYF
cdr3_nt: TGTGCCAGCTCTATGGGGCAGGGCACAGATACGCAGTATTTT

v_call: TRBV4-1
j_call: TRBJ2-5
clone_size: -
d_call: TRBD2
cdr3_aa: CASSQVSIGGTSVLQETQYF
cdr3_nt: TGCGCCAGCAGCCAAGTTTCTATAGGCGGGACTAGCGTACTCCAAGAGACCCAGTACTTC

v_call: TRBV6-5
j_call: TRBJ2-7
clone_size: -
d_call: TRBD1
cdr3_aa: CASSYVRQGSHYEQYF
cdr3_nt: TGTGCCAGCAGTTACGTCAGACAGGGGTCCCACTACGAGCAGTACTTC

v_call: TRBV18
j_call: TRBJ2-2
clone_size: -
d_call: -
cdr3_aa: CASSPGSGTGELFF
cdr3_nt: TGTGCCAGCTCACCAGGTTCCGGTACCGGGGAGCTGTTTTTT

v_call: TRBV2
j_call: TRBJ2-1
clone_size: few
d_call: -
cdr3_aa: CASSARGRVNNEQFF
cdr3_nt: TGTGCCAGCAGCGCCCGGGGTCGAGTCAACAATGAGCAGTTCTTC

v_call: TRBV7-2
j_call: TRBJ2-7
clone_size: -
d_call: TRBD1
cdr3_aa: CASSVDRGGSYEQYF
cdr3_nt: TGTGCCAGCAGCGTGGACAGGGGGGGCTCCTACGAGCAGTACTTC

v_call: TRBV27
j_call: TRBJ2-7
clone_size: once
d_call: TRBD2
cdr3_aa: CASRRGGGFYEQYF
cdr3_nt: TGTGCCAGCCGCCGTGGGGGGGGATTCTACGAGCAGTACTTC

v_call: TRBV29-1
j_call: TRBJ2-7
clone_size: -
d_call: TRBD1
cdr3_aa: CSVYGQGGSDEQYF
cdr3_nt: TGCAGCGTTTACGGACAGGGAGGTTCGGACGAGCAGTACTTC

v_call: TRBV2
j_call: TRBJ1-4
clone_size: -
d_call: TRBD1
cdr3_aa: CASIPPGTVNEKLFF
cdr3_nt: TGTGCCAGCATCCCACCCGGGACAGTGAATGAAAAACTGTTTTTT

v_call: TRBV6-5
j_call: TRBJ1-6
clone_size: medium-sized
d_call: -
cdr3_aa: CASSYSGGGNSPLHF
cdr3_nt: TGTGCCAGCAGTTACTCCGGGGGAGGAAATTCACCCCTCCACTTT

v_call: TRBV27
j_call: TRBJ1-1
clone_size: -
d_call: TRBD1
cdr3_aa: CASKTGGSPNTEAFF
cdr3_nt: TGTGCCAGCAAAACAGGGGGCAGCCCCAACACTGAAGCTTTCTTT

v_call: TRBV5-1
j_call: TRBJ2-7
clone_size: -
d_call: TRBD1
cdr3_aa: CASSLATGQVDEQYF
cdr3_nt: TGCGCCAGCAGCTTGGCCACGGGACAGGTCGACGAGCAGTACTTC

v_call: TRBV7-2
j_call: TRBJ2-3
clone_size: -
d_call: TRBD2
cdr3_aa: CASSLLTSSGGATDTQYF
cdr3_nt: TGTGCCAGCAGCTTATTGACCTCAAGCGGGGGGGCCACAGATACGCAGTATTTT

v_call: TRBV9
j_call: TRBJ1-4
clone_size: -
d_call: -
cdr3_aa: CASSGPGRQGGPEKLFF
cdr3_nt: TGTGCCAGCAGCGGCCCGGGGAGGCAGGGCGGTCCTGAAAAACTGTTTTTT

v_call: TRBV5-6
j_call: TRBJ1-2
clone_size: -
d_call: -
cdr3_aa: CASSGTGIPNYGYTF
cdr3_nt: TGTGCCAGCAGCGGAACAGGGATCCCTAACTATGGCTACACCTTC

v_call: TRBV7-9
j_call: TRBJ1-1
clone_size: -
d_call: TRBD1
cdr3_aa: CASSLTGGLNTEAFF
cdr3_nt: TGTGCCAGCAGCCTGACAGGGGGCTTGAACACTGAAGCTTTCTTT

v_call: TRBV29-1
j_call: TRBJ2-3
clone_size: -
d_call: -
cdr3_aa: CSVSDNTQYF
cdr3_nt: TGCAGCGTCAGTGACAATACGCAGTATTTT

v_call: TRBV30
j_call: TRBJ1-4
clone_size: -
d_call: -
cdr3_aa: CAWSVAGIREKLFF
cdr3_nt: TGTGCCTGGAGTGTGGCAGGGATTCGGGAAAAACTGTTTTTT

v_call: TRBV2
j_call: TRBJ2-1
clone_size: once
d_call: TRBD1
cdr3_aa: CASSPRLTGGYNEQFF
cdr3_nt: TGTGCCAGCAGCCCACGATTGACAGGGGGCTACAATGAGCAGTTCTTC

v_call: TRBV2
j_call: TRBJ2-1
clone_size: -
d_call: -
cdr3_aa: CASSEDRGSYNEQFF
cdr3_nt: TGTGCCAGCAGTGAAGATCGGGGCTCCTACAATGAGCAGTTCTTC

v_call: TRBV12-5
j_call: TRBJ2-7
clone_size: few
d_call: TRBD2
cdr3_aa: CASGPPGGNEQYF
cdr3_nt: TGTGCTAGTGGACCCCCGGGAGGGAACGAGCAGTACTTC

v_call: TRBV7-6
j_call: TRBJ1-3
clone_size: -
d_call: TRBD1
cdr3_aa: CASSSTRTGGGNTIYF
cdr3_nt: TGTGCCAGCAGCTCAACACGGACAGGGGGTGGAAACACCATATATTTT

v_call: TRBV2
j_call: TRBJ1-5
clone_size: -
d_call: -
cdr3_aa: CASKGYSNQPQHF
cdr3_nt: TGTGCCAGCAAGGGGTATAGCAATCAGCCCCAGCATTTT

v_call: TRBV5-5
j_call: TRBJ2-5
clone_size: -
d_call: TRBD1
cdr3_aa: CASSRNRGIETQYF
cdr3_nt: TGTGCCAGCAGCCGAAACAGGGGGATTGAGACCCAGTACTTC

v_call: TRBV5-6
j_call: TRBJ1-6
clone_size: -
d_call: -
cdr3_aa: CASSLHDRINSPLHF
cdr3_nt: TGTGCCAGCAGCTTACACGACAGGATAAATTCACCCCTCCACTTT

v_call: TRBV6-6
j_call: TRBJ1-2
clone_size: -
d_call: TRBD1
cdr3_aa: CASSYSSGGIYGYTF
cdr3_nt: TGTGCCAGCAGTTACTCCTCAGGGGGCATCTATGGCTACACCTTC

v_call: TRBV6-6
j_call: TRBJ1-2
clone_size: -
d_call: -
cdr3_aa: CASSYPAPANYGYTF
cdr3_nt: TGTGCCAGCAGTTACCCTGCCCCAGCTAACTATGGCTACACCTTC

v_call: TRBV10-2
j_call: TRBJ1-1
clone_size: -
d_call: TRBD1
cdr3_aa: CASSRISGQGEAFF
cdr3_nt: TGCGCCAGCAGCCGCATTTCCGGACAGGGAGAAGCTTTCTTT

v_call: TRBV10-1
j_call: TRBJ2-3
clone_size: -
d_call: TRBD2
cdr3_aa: CASIPAGRFGGENTQYF
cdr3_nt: TGCGCCAGCATCCCAGCGGGGAGGTTCGGCGGAGAAAATACGCAGTATTTT

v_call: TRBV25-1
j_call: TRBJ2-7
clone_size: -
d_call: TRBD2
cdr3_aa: CASSEVSGGTYEQYF
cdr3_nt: TGTGCCAGCAGTGAAGTTAGCGGGGGGACCTACGAGCAGTACTTC

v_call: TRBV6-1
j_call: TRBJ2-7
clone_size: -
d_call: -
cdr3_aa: CASSEKGVGYEQYF
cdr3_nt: TGTGCCAGCAGTGAAAAAGGGGTTGGGTACGAGCAGTACTTC

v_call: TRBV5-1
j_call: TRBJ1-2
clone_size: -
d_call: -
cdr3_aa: CASSFQGPNGYTF
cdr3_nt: TGCGCCAGCAGCTTTCAGGGGCCCAATGGCTACACCTTC

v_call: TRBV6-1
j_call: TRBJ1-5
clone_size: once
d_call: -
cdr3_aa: CASSGGRQIAQPQHF
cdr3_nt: TGTGCCAGCAGTGGGGGTCGACAGATTGCTCAGCCCCAGCATTTT

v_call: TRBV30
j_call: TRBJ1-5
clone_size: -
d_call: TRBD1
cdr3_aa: CAWSARGQAERRPQHF
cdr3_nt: TGTGCCTGGAGTGCAAGGGGACAGGCCGAGAGGAGGCCCCAGCATTTT

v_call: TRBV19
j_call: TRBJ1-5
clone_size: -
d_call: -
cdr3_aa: CASSMGLGNQPQHF
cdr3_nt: TGTGCCAGTAGTATGGGACTCGGCAATCAGCCCCAGCATTTT

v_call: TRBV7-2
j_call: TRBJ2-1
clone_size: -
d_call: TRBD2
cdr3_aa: CASSPRGTSGGPEQFF
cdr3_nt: TGTGCCAGCAGCCCTCGTGGGACTAGCGGGGGGCCAGAGCAGTTCTTC

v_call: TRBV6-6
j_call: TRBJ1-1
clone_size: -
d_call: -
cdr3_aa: CASSYFVSAEAFF
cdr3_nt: TGTGCCAGCAGTTACTTTGTTTCCGCTGAAGCTTTCTTT

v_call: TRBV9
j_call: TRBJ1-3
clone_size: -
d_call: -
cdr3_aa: CASSVLSGIGNTIYF
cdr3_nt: TGTGCCAGCAGCGTACTGTCAGGGATTGGAAACACCATATATTTT

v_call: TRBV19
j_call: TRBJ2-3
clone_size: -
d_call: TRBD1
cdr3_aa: CASSMGQGADTQYF
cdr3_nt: TGTGCCAGTAGTATGGGACAGGGAGCAGATACGCAGTATTTT

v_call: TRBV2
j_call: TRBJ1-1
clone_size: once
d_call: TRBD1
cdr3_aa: CASSEALTGGKAFF
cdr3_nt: TGTGCCAGCAGTGAAGCGTTAACAGGGGGCAAAGCTTTCTTT